This TCR beta chain was sequenced in a study of human T cells and chemical hapten exposure. For the study at large: Once 0.01% DPC had been applied to the upper back by patch test, readings were taken at 6 days.

TCRdb passed the RACE reads through MiXCR, listing each CDR3 protein once. The sample yields 60,000 to 80,000 distinct CDR3 sequences, around 7% seen once. Sample time point: pre-sensitization, week 0. Treatment: therapeutic diphenylcyclopropenone sensitization with weekly scalp DPC. On this clonotype itself: The germline gene is not matched at one end of the junction; a read error may be the cause.

Germline CDR1 is ENHRY and CDR2 is SYGVKD. This CDR3 is built from 8 residues. Sequencing was performed on whole blood, taken in connection with sensitization to the hapten diphenylcyclopropenone (DPC). The gene calls are TRBV10-3 and TRBJ1-2; D unclear. The TCR comes from a woman under 40 with alopecia areata. Some clones in this sample may be carry-over from other donors' samples. In DNA, the CDR3 is TGTGCCGCCGGGATGAACAACTTC. Translation: CAAGMNNF.